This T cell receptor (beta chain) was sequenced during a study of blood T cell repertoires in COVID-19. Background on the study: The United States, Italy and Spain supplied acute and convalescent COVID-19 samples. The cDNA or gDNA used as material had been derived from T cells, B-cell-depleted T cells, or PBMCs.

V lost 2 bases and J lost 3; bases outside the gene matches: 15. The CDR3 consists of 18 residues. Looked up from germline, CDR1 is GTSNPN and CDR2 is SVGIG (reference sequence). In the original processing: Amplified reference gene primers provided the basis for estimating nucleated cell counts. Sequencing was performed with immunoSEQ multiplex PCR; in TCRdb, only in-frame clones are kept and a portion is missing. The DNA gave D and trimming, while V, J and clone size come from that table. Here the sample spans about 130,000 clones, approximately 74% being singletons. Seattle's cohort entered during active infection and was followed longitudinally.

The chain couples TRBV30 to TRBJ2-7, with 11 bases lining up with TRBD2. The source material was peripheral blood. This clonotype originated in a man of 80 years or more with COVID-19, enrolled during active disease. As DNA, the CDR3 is TGTGCCTGGAGTAGGGGACGTGTTAGCGGGAGGGCAAACTACGAGCAGTACTTC. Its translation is CAWSRGRVSGRANYEQYF.